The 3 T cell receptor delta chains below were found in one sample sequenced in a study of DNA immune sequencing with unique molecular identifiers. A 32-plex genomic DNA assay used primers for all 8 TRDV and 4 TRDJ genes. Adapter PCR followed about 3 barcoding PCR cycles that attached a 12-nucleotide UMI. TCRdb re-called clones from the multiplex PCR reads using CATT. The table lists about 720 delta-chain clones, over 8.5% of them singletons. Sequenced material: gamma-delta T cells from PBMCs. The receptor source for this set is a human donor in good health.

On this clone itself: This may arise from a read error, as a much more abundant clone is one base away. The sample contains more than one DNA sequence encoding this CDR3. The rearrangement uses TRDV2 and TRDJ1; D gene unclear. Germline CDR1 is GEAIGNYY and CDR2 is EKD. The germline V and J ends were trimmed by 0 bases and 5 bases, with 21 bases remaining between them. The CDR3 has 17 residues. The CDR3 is CACDTVRPPGTPDKLIF. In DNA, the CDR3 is TGTGCCTGTGACACCGTCCGGCCCCCGGGTACGCCAGATAAACTCATCTTT.

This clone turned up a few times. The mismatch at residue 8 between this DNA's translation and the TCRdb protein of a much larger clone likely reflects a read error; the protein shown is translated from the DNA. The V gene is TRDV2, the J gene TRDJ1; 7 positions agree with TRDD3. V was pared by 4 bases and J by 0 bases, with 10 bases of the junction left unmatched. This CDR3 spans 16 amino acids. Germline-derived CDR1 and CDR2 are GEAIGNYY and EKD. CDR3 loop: CACEELGRPYTDKLIF. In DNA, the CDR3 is TGTGCCTGTGAAGAACTGGGGAGACCGTACACCGATAAACTCATCTTT.

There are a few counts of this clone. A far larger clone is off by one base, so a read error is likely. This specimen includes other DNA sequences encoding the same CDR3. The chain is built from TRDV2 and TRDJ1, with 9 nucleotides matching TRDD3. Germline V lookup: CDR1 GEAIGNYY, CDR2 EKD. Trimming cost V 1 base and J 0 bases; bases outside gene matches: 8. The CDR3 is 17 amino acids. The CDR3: CACDTLGDTPYTDKLIF. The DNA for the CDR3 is TGTGCCTGTGACACACTAGGGGATACGCCATACACCGATAAACTCATCTTT.